The 15 T cell receptor beta chains listed next were all sequenced from one sample in a study of beta chain features in type 1 diabetes. Their antigens remain unidentified. TCRB transcripts that were expressed got sequenced, as all of the isolated RNA had been reverse transcribed. Here immunoSEQ multiplex PCR was the method, and the copy in TCRdb shows in-frame clones only, minus some. This sample has 640,000 or so clones, with 11% to 15% found just once. Points from the study as a whole: Significant though moderate, a shortening of TCRB CDR3s appeared in all four CD4+ subsets of Type 1 diabetes patients.

Sequencing was performed on naive CD4+ T cells from blood. Receptor source: a man between 18 and 29 years old with type 1 diabetes.

This clone occurred a few times. The rearrangement uses TRBV6-5 and TRBJ2-3; D uncertain. CDR1 MNHEY and CDR2 SVGAGI come from the germline V gene. Deletions cut 4 bases from V and 2 bases from J, with 7 bases between. The CDR3 runs 13 residues. The DNA of the CDR3 is TGTGCCAGCAGTTGGGCCTACACAGATACGCAGTATTTT. It yields the protein CASSWAYTDTQYF.

This chain uses TRBV7-3 with TRBJ2-2, with D possibly being TRBD2 (6 bases). CDR1 is SGHTA, CDR2 FQGTGA, per germline. This CDR3 is built from 15 residues. Trimming left V 2 bases short and J 1 base short, with 8 bases between. CDR3 loop: CASSLAGGNTGELFF. The CDR3 DNA follows: TGTGCCAGCAGCTTAGCCGGGGGGAACACCGGGGAGCTGTTTTTT.

The table lists this clone with a few counts. The V gene is TRBV7-2, the J gene TRBJ2-5; D gene unclear. Deletions cut 7 bases from V and 5 bases from J, with 14 bases between. The CDR3 runs to 13 residues. Germline-derived CDR1 and CDR2 are SGHTA and FQGNSA. DNA for the CDR3: TGTGCCAGCAACTCCTACGGCATGGAGACCCAGTACTTC. Translation: CASNSYGMETQYF.

V is TRBV29-1 and J is TRBJ1-1; 8 nucleotides agree with TRBD1. The V and J ends lost 5 bases and 4 bases, in that order; junction bases with no gene match: 6. Per the germline V gene, CDR1 is SQVTM and CDR2 is ANQGSEA. The CDR3 sequence is 13 residues long. The DNA for the CDR3 is TGCAGCGTTTACAGGGGGGTGGTCACTGAAGCTTTCTTT. Its translation is CSVYRGVVTEAFF. The full variable domain, in which reference TRBV29-1 and TRBJ1-1 provide the parts outside the CDR3, is SAVISQKPSRDICQRGTSLTIQCQVDSQVTMMFWYRQQPGQSLTLIATANQGSEATYESGFVIDKFPISRPNLTFSTLTVSNMSPEDSSIYLCSVYRGVVTEAFFGQGTRLTVV.

CDR3 sequence reads: CASSLQGSGYGYTF. DNA of the CDR3: TGTGCCAGCAGTCTACAGGGGTCGGGCTATGGCTACACCTTC. V is TRBV25-1 and J is TRBJ1-2; 7 bases line up with TRBD1. The J segment lost 4 bases and the V segment lost 5 bases, leaving 7 bases of the junction unmatched. This CDR3 spans 14 amino acids. Germline-derived CDR1 and CDR2 are MGHDK and SYGVNS.

This chain joins TRBV7-2 and TRBJ2-4, with TRBD2 matching over 9 bases. CDR3 length equals 14 residues. CDR1 is SGHTA and CDR2 is FQGNSA in the germline V gene. V gave up 5 bases and J gave up 9 bases; unmatched junction bases: 8. The CDR3 region is CASSDPGLAIIQYF. For the CDR3, the DNA is TGTGCCAGCAGCGACCCGGGACTAGCAATCATTCAGTACTTC.

CDR3 sequence reads: CATSRARGGSDTQYF. CDR3 in DNA: TGTGCCACCAGCAGAGCTCGCGGTGGTTCAGATACGCAGTATTTT. The chain joins TRBV15 to TRBJ2-3, with no clear D. CDR1 is LNHNV and CDR2 is YYDKDF in the germline V gene (reference sequence). The V gene lost 1 base and the J gene lost 4 bases, with 12 bases spanning the gap. This CDR3 is built from 15 residues.

The chain recombines TRBV6-1 with TRBJ1-1; D unclear. The V gene's germline CDR1 is MNHNS and CDR2 SASEGT. This CDR3 is 11 amino acids long. The V end lost 2 bases, the J end lost 11 bases, and 9 bases lay between the germline ends. The CDR3 DNA sequence: TGTGCCAGCAGTGAACTTCGAAGGGCTTTCTTT. Protein: CASSELRRAFF.

This clone was counted a few times. This sequence joins TRBV30 and TRBJ2-2, with TRBD2 as a possible D gene (7 bases). The germline V and J ends were trimmed by 2 bases and 6 bases, with 10 bases remaining between them. This CDR3 region has 13 residues. Germline V gene sequence: CDR1 GTSNPN, CDR2 SVGIG (reference sequence). The CDR3 here is CAWSRGGPGELFF. DNA of the CDR3: TGTGCCTGGAGTCGCGGGGGCCCCGGGGAGCTGTTTTTT.

The chain carries TRBV9 and TRBJ1-2, with D perhaps TRBD1 (5 bases). V was trimmed by 4 bases and J by 3 bases, leaving 10 bases between them. This CDR3 contains 13 residues. Germline CDR1 reads SGDLS; CDR2 reads YYNGEE. The CDR3 protein is CASSPETDYGYTF. In nucleotides, the CDR3 is TGTGCCAGCAGCCCGGAGACAGACTATGGCTACACCTTC.

A few counts support this clone. At one end the junction does not follow the germline gene, possibly because of a read error. The DNA of the CDR3 is TGTGCTAGCAGCTTATCCCGGGGCAGCACAGATACGCAGTATTTT. Translation gives CASSLSRGSTDTQYF. The rearrangement uses TRBV7-7 and TRBJ2-3; D may match TRBD1 or TRBD2 (5 bases each). There are 15 residues in the CDR3. Germline V CDR1 and CDR2: SSHAT, FNYEAQ (reference sequence).

This clone was observed a few times. This chain joins TRBV7-3 and TRBJ2-1; 7 bases line up with TRBD2. CDR1 is SGHTA and CDR2 is FQGTGA in the germline V gene. The junction had 15 bases not matched to a gene; V was cut back by 5 bases and J by 5 bases. This CDR3 comprises 17 residues. The CDR3 loop reads CASSPNGRLAEDNEQFF. The CDR3 DNA sequence: TGTGCCAGCAGCCCGAATGGGCGGCTAGCGGAGGACAATGAGCAGTTCTTC.

This rearrangement joins TRBV2 to TRBJ2-2; D remains ambiguous. Trimming left V 2 bases short and J 5 bases short, with 6 bases between. CDR1 and CDR2 (germline): SNHLY, FYNNEI. CDR3 length: 13 residues. DNA for the CDR3: TGTGCCAGCAGTGAACTAGAGACCGGGGAGCTGTTTTTT. It translates to CASSELETGELFF.

A word on this clone: The junction differs from germline at one of its ends, possibly a read error. The chain joins TRBV7-2 to TRBJ2-6, with D uncertain. Germline CDR1 and CDR2: SGHTA and FQGNSA. This CDR3 region has 14 residues. As DNA, the CDR3 is TGTGCCAACAGCACAGCAACTGGGGCCAACGTCCTGACTTTC. Encoded protein: CANSTATGANVLTF.

This sequence joins TRBV4-1 and TRBJ2-3, with 11 bases identical to TRBD2. This CDR3 is built from 15 residues. The V and J ends lost 3 bases and 2 bases, in that order; junction bases with no gene match: 1. Germline V lookup: CDR1 MGHRA, CDR2 YSYEKL. The CDR3 DNA sequence: TGCGCCAGCAGCCAGGGACTAGCGGACACAGATACGCAGTATTTT. Protein product: CASSQGLADTDTQYF.